This T cell receptor beta chain is drawn from a study of blood T cell repertoires in COVID-19. For the study at large: Samples representing acute and convalescent COVID-19 were sourced from the United States, Italy and Spain.

This CDR3 comprises 12 residues. The ends were cut back, 8 bases at V and 0 bases at J, with 7 bases in the middle. Germline CDR1 is MDHEN and CDR2 is SYDVKM. Using immunoSEQ multiplex PCR, the repertoire was profiled, and TCRdb retains in-frame clones only, with some absent. The sample records 40,000 to 50,000 clones, 70% to 90% being singletons. This receptor was obtained from a human donor in a cohort sampled during active COVID-19. The donor label of this sample is uncertain. V and J are TRBV28 and TRBJ1-2, with no clear D. Sequenced input: peripheral blood. The chain's CDR3 is CASGRANYGYTF. CDR3 DNA: TGTGCCAGCGGGAGAGCTAACTATGGCTACACCTTC.